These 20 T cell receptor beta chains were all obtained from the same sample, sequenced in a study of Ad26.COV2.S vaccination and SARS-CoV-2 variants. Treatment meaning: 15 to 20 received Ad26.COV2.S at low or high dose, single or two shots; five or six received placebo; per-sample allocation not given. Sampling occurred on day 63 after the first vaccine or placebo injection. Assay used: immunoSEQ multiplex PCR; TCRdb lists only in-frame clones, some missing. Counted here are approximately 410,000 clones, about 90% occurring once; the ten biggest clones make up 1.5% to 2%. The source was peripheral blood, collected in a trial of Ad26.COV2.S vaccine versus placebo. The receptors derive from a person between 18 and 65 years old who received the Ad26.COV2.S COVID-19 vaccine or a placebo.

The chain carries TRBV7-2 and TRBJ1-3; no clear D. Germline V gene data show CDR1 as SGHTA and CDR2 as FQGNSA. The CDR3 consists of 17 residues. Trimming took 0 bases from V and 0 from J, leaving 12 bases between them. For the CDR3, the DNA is TGTGCCAGCAGCTTAGCTTCGGCAGGCCTCTCTGGAAACACCATATATTTT. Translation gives CASSLASAGLSGNTIYF.

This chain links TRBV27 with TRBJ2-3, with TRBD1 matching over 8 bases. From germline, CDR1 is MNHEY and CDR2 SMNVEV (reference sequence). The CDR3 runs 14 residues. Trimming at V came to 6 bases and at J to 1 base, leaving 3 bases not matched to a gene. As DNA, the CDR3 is TGTGCCAGCAGACGGACAGGGCGCACAGATACGCAGTATTTT. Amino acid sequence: CASRRTGRTDTQYF.

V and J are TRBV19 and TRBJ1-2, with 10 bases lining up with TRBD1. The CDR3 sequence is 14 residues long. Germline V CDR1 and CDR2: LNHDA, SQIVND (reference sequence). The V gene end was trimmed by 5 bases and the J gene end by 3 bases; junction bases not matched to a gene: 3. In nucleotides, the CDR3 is TGTGCCAGTAGTCAGACAGGGGGCGACTATGGCTACACCTTC. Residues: CASSQTGGDYGYTF.

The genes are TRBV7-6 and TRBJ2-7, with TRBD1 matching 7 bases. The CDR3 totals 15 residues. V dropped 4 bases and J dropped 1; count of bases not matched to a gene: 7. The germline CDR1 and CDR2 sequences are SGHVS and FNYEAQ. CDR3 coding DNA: TGTGCCAGCAGCTGGGGACCGGGACAGTCCTACGAGCAGTACTTC. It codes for CASSWGPGQSYEQYF.

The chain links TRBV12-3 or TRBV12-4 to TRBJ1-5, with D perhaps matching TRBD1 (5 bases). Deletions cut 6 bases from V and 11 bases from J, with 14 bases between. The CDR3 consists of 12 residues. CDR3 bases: TGTGCCAGCAGCAGGGATTCTTTCGCCCAGCATTTT. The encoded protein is CASSRDSFAQHF.

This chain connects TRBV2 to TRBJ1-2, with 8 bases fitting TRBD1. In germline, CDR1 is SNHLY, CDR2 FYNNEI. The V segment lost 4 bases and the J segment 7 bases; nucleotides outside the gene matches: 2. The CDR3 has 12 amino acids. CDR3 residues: CASSAGGGGYTF. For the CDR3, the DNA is TGTGCCAGCAGTGCAGGGGGCGGTGGCTACACCTTC.

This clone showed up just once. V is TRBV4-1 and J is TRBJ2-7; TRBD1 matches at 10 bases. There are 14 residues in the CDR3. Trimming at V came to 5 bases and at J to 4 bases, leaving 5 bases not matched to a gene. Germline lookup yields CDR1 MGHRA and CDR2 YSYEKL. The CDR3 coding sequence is TGCGCCAGCAGCTTCGGGACAGGGGAATACGAGCAGTACTTC. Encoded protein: CASSFGTGEYEQYF.

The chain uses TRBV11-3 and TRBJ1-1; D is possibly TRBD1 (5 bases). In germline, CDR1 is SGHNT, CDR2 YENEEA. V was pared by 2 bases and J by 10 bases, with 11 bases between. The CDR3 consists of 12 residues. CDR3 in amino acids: CASSLSGGVAFF. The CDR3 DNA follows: TGTGCCAGCAGCTTATCGGGAGGGGTAGCTTTCTTT. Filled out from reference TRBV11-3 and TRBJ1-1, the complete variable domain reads EAGVVQSPRYKIIEKKQPVAFWCNPISGHNTLYWYLQNLGQGPELLIRYENEEAVDDSQLPKDRFSAERLKGVDSTLKIQPAELGDSAVYLCASSLSGGVAFFGQGTRLTVV.

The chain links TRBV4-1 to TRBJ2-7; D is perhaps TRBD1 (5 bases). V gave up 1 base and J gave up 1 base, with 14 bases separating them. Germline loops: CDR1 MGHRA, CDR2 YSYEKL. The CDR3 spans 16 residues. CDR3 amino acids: CASSQAVGVVSYEQYF. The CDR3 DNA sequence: TGCGCCAGCAGCCAAGCAGTAGGGGTGGTATCCTACGAGCAGTACTTC.

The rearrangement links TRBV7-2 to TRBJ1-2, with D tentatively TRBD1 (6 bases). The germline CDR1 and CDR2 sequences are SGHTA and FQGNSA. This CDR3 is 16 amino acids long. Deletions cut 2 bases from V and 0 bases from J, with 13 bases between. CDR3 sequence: CASSLHGQTTNYGYTF. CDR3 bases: TGTGCCAGCAGCTTACATGGACAGACCACTAACTATGGCTACACCTTC.

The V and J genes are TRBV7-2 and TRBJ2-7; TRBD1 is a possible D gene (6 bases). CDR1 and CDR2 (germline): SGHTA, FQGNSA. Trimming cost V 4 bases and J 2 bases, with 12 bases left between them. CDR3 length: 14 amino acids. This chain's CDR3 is CASSWTKGAYEQYF. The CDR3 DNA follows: TGTGCCAGCAGCTGGACGAAGGGGGCCTACGAGCAGTACTTC.

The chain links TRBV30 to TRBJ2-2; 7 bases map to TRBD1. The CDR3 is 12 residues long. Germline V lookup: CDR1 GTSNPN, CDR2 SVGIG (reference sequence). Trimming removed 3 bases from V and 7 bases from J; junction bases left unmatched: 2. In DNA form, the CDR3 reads TGTGCCTGGAGCTGGACAGGCGGGGAGCTGTTTTTT. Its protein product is CAWSWTGGELFF.

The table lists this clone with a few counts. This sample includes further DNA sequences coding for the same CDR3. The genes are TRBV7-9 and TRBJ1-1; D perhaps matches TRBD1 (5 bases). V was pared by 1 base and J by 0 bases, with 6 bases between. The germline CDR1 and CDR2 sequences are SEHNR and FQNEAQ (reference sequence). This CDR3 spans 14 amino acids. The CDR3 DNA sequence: TGTGCCAGCAGCTTAGGGGGCCTGAACACTGAAGCTTTCTTT. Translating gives CASSLGGLNTEAFF.

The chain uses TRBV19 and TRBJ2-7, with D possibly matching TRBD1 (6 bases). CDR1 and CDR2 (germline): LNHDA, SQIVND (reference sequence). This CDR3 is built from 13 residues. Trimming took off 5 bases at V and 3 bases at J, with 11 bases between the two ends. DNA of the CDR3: TGTGCCAGTAGTTGGGGACAAAACTACGAGCAGTACTTC. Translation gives CASSWGQNYEQYF.

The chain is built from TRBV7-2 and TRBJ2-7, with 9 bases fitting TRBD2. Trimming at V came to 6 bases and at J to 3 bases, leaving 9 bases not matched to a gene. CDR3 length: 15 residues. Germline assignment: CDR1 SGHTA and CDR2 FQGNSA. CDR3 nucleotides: TGTGCCAGCAGTTCCGGCGGGGGGGGCGGCTACGAGCAGTACTTC. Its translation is CASSSGGGGGYEQYF.

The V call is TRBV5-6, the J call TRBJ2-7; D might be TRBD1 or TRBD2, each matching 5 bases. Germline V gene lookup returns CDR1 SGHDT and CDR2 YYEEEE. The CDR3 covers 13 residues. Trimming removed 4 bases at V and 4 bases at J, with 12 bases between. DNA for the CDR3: TGTGCCAGCAGCCCCACCGGGGCGTACGAGCAGTACTTC. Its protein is CASSPTGAYEQYF.

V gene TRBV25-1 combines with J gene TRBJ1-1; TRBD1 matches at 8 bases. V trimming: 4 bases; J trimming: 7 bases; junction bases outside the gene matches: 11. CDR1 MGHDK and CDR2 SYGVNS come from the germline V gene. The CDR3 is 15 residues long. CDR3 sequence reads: CASSAWTGPSVEAFF. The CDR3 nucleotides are TGTGCCAGCAGTGCCTGGACAGGGCCTTCTGTTGAAGCTTTCTTT.

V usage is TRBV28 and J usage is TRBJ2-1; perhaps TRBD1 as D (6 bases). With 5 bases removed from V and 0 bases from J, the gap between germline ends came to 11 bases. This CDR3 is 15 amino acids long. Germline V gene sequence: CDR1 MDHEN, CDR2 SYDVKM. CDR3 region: CASSGRGASYNEQFF. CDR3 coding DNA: TGTGCCAGCAGTGGCAGGGGAGCCTCCTACAATGAGCAGTTCTTC. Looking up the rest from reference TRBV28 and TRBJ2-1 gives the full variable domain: DVKVTQSSRYLVKRTGEKVFLECVQDMDHENMFWYRQDPGLGLRLIYFSYDVKMKEKGDIPEGYSVSREKKERFSLILESASTNQTSMYLCASSGRGASYNEQFFGPGTRLTVL.

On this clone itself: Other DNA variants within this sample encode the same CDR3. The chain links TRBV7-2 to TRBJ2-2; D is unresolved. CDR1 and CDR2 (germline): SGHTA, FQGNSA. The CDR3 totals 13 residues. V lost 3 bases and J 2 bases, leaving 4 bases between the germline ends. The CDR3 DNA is TGTGCCAGCAGCTTGATTAACACCGGGGAGCTGTTTTTT. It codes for CASSLINTGELFF. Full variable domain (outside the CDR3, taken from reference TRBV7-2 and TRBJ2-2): GAGVSQSPSNKVTEKGKDVELRCDPISGHTALYWYRQSLGQGLEFLIYFQGNSAPDKSGLPSDRFSAERTGGSVSTLTIQRTQQEDSAVYLCASSLINTGELFFGEGSRLTVL.

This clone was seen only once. In DNA, the CDR3 is TGTGCCAGCAGCCAAACCCAACGACAGGGGGCTTGGGAGCAGTACTTC. Amino acids: CASSQTQRQGAWEQYF. J is TRBJ2-7 and V is TRBV9; 10 bases agree with TRBD1. The germline CDR1 and CDR2 sequences are SGDLS and YYNGEE. Trimming cost V 4 bases and J 7 bases; bases outside gene matches: 14. This CDR3 comprises 16 residues.